The entry below gives a single TCR beta chain sequence along with its context. Trimming took 7 bases from V and 8 from J, leaving 18 bases between them. From germline, CDR1 is MNHEY and CDR2 SMNVEV (reference sequence). This CDR3 comprises 14 residues. This entry comes from a study of blood T cell repertoires in COVID-19. Sequenced by immunoSEQ multiplex PCR; TCRdb stores in-frame clones only, minus some. Of approximately 50,000 clones listed, less than 80% were seen once; the top ten hold about 25%. This clonotype originated in a man aged 65 to 79 with acute or convalescent COVID-19. The genes are TRBV27 and TRBJ2-1, with a possible D match to TRBD2 (6 bases). The sample comprised peripheral blood. The CDR3 spells CASISSGRYDEQFF. CDR3 nucleotide sequence: TGTGCCAGCATTTCCAGCGGGCGGTACGATGAGCAGTTCTTC.